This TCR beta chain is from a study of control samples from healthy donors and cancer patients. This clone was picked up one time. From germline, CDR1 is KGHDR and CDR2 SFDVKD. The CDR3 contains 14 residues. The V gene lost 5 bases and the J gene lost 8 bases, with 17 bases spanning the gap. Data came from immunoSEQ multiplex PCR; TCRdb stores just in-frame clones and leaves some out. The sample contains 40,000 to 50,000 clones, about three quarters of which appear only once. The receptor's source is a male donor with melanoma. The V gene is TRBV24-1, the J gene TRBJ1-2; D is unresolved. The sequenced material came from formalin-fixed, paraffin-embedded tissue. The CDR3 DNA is TGTGCCACCAGTGCCAGAGGACTCGTGGAGGGCTACACCTTC. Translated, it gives CATSARGLVEGYTF.